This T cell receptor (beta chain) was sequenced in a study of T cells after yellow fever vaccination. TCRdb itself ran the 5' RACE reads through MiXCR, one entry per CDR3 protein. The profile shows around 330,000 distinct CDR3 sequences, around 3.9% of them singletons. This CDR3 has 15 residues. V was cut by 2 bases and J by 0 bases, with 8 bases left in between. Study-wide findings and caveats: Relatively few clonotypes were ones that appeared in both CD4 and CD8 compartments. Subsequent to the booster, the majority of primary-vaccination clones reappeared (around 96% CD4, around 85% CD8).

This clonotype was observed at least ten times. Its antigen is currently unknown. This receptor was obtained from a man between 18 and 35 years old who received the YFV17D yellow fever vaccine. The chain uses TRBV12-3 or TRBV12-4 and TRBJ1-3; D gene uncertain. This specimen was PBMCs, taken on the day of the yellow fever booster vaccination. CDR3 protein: CASSLRYGSGNTIYF. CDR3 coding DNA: TGTGCCAGCAGTTTACGTTACGGCTCTGGAAACACCATATATTTT.